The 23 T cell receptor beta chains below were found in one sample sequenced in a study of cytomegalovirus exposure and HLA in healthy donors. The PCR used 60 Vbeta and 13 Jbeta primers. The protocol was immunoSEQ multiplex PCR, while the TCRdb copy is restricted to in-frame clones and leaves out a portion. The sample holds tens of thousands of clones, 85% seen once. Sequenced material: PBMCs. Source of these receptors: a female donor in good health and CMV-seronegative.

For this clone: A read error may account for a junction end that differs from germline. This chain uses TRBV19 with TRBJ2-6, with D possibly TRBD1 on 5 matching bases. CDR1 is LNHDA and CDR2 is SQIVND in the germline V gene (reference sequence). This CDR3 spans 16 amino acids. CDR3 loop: CASSISSYSGANGLTF. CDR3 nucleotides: TGTGCCAGTAGTATAAGTAGCTACTCTGGGGCCAACGGCCTGACTTTC.

CDR3 sequence: CASSLGVSGGEQFF. The CDR3 DNA reads TGCGCCAGCAGCTTGGGAGTATCGGGGGGCGAGCAGTTCTTC. This chain connects TRBV5-1 to TRBJ2-1; D perhaps matches TRBD2 (7 bases). The V and J ends lost 0 bases and 10 bases respectively, with 14 bases between them. CDR3 size: 14 residues. Germline-derived CDR1 and CDR2 are SGHRS and YFSETQ. Supplemented by reference TRBV5-1 and TRBJ2-1, the full variable domain reads KAGVTQTPRYLIKTRGQQVTLSCSPISGHRSVSWYQQTPGQGLQFLFEYFSETQRNKGNFPGRFSGRQFSNSRSEMNVSTLELGDSALYLCASSLGVSGGEQFFGPGTRLTVL.

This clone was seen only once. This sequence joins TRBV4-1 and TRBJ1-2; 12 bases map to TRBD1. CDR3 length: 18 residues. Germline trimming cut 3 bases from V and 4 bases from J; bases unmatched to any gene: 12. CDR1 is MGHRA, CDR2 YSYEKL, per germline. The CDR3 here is CASSQFPGQGASGYGYTF. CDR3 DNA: TGCGCCAGCAGCCAGTTTCCGGGACAGGGGGCGTCCGGCTATGGCTACACCTTC.

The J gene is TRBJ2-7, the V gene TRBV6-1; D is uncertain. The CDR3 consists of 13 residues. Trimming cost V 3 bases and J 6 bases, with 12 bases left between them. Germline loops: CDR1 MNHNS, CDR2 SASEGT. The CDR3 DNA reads TGTGCCAGCAGTGAGTTCGTCCAGGCCGAGCAGTACTTC. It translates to CASSEFVQAEQYF.

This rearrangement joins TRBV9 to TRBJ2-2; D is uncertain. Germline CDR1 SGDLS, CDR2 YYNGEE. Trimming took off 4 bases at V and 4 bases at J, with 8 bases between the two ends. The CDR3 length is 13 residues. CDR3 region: CASSPLRTGELFF. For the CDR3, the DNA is TGTGCCAGCAGCCCATTGCGCACCGGGGAGCTGTTTTTT.

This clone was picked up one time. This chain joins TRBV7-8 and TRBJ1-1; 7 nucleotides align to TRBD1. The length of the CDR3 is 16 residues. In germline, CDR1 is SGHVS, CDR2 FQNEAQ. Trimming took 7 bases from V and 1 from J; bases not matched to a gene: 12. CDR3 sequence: CASNPRPGGRNTEAFF. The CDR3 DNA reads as TGTGCCAGCAACCCCCGTCCAGGGGGGAGGAACACTGAAGCTTTCTTT.

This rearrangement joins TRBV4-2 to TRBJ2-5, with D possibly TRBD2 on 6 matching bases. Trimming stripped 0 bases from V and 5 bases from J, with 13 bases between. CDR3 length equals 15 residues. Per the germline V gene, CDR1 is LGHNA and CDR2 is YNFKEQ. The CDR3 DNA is TGTGCCAGCAGCCAAGAGAGACTAGGCTTGGAGACCCAGTACTTC. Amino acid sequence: CASSQERLGLETQYF.

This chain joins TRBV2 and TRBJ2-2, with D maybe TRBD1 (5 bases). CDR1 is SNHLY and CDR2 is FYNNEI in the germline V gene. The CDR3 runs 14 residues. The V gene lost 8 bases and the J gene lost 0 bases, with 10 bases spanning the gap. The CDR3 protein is CASSRTPNTGELFF. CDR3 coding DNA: TGTGCCAGCTCTCGGACACCGAACACCGGGGAGCTGTTTTTT. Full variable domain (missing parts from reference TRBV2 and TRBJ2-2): EPEVTQTPSHQVTQMGQEVILRCVPISNHLYFYWYRQILGQKVEFLVSFYNNEISEKSEIFDDQFSVERPDGSNFTLKIRSTKLEDSAMYFCASSRTPNTGELFFGEGSRLTVL.

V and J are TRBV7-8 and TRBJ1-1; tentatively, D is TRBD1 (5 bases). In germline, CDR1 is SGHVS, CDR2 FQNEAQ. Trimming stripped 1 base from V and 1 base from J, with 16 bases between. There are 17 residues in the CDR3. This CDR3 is CASSLVHGRGANTEAFF. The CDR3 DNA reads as TGTGCCAGCAGCTTAGTCCACGGGAGGGGAGCGAACACTGAAGCTTTCTTT.

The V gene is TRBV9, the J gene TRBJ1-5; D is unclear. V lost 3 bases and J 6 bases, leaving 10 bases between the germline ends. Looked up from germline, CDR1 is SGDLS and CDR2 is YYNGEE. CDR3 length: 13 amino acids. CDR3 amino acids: CASSASGSQPQHF. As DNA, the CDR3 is TGTGCCAGCAGCGCCTCCGGTTCTCAGCCCCAGCATTTT.

CDR3: CASSAWIGGGSYEQYF. The CDR3 coding sequence is TGTGCCAGCAGTGCCTGGATCGGGGGGGGCTCCTACGAGCAGTACTTC. J is TRBJ2-7 and V is TRBV6-1, with 8 bases matching TRBD2. J gave up 0 bases and V 4 bases, and 8 bases lay outside the gene matches. The CDR3 loop spans 16 amino acids. Germline CDR1 reads MNHNS; CDR2 reads SASEGT.

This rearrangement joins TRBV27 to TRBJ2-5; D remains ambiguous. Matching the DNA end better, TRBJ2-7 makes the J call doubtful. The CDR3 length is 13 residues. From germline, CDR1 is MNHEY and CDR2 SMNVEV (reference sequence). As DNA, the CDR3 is TGTGCCAGCAGTTTATTGAACTCCTACGAGCAGTACTTC. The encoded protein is CASSLLNSYEQYF.

The DNA of the CDR3 is TGTGCCAGCTCACCAACTCCGGGACAGGGTCAAGCTTTCTTT. Its translation: CASSPTPGQGQAFF. The rearrangement uses TRBV18 and TRBJ1-1, with 9 bases matching TRBD1. The V gene's germline CDR1 is KGHSH and CDR2 LQKENI. V was pared by 2 bases and J by 9 bases, with 7 bases of the junction left unmatched. The CDR3 is made up of 14 amino acids.

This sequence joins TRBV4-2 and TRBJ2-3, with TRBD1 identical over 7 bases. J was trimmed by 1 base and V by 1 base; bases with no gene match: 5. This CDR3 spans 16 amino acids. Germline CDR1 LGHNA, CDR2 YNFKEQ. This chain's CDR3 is CASSQVIGTGTDTQYF. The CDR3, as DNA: TGTGCCAGCAGCCAAGTTATTGGGACAGGCACAGATACGCAGTATTTT.

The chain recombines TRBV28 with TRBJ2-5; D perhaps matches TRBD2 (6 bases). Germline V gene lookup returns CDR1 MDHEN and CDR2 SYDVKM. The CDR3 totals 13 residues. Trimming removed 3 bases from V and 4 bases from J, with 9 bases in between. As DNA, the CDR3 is TGTGCCAGCAGTTTCCTGGGGGGAGAGACCCAGTACTTC. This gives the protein CASSFLGGETQYF.

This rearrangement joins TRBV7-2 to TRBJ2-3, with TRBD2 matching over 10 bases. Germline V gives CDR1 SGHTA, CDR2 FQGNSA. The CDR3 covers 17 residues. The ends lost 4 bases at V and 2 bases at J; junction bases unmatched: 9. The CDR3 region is CASSSSRLAGFTDTQYF. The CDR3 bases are TGTGCCAGCAGCTCAAGTCGACTAGCGGGCTTCACAGATACGCAGTATTTT.

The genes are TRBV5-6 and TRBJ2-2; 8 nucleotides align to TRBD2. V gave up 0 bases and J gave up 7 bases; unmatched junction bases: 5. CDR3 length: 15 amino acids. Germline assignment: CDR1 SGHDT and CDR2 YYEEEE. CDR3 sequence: CASSLGGGTFGELFF. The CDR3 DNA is TGTGCCAGCAGCTTGGGCGGGGGGACATTCGGGGAGCTGTTTTTT.

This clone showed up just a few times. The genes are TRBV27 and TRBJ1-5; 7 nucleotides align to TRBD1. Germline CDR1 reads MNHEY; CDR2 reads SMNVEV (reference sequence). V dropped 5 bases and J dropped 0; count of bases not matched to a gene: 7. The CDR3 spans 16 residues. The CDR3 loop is CASSTTGAYSNQPQHF. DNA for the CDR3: TGTGCCAGCAGTACTACAGGGGCCTATAGCAATCAGCCCCAGCATTTT.

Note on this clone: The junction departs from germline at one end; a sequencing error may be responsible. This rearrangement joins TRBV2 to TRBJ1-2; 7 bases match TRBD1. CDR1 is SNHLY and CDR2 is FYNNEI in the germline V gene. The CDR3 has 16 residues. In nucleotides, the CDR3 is TGTGCCAGCAGTGAAGGGAGAGGGGGCATAGGCTATGGCCACACCTTC. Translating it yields CASSEGRGGIGYGHTF.

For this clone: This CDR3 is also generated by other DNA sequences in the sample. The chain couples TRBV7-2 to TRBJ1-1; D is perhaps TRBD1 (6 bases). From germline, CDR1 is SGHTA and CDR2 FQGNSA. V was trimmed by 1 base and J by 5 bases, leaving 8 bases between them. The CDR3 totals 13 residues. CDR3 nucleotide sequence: TGTGCCAGCAGCTTAGGGCAGGGGACTGAAGCTTTCTTT. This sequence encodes CASSLGQGTEAFF.

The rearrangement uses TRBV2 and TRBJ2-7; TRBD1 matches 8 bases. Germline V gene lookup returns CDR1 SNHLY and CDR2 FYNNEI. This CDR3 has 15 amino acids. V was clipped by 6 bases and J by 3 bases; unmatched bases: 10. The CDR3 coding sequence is TGTGCCAGCAGGGCGACAGGGGTCCCATTCTACGAGCAGTACTTC. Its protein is CASRATGVPFYEQYF.

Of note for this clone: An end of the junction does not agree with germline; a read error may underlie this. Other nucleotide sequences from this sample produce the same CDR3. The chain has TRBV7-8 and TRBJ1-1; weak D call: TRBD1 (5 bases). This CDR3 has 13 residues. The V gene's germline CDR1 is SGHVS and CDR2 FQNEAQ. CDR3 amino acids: CASSNDRNTEAFF. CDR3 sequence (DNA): TGTGCTAGCAGCAATGACAGGAACACTGAAGCTTTCTTT.

CDR3 bases: TGTGCCACCTTACCCCGGGACTTTGTCTCTGGAAACACCATATATTTT. Its translation: CATLPRDFVSGNTIYF. The V gene is TRBV19, the J gene TRBJ1-3, with D possibly TRBD1 on 5 matching bases. Germline V CDR1 and CDR2: LNHDA, SQIVND (reference sequence). V lost 10 bases to trimming and J lost 0 bases, with 19 bases between them. The CDR3 spans 16 residues. Using reference TRBV19 and TRBJ1-3 for the parts outside the CDR3, the full variable domain is DGGITQSPKYLFRKEGQNVTLSCEQNLNHDAMYWYRQDPGQGLRLIYYSQIVNDFQKGDIAEGYSVSREKKESFPLTVTSAQKNPTAFYLCATLPRDFVSGNTIYFGEGSWLTVV.